This T cell receptor beta chain was identified during a study of the immune and genomic landscape of osteosarcoma (dated by TCRdb to about 2020). Regarding the complete study: A total of about 50 pediatric and adult patients with high-grade osteosarcoma made up the overall cohort, and the median age at diagnosis was approximately 30 years (range about 5-81). The study profiled osteosarcoma specimens with whole genome, RNA and T-cell receptor sequencing plus immunohistochemistry and reverse phase protein arrays to define immunogenic potential. To characterize the osteosarcoma immunogenomic landscape, TCR sequencing results were integrated with transcriptome, protein array and immunostaining data. The goal of the study was to explain why immune checkpoint inhibitors have shown limited clinical activity in osteosarcoma. In the overall cohort, around three fifths of patients were male, and localized disease at diagnosis was presented by 75% to 85% of patients. Each of three patients provided a couple of samples from the same tumor site. The cohort was enriched for poor-risk disease, with 73% to 80% showing unfavorable pathologic response to standard therapy and about 69% deceased. The investigation overall reported the following: Rather than matched normal tissue, external data from normal skin and healthy peripheral blood provided the clonality benchmarks. Productive TCR clonality was found to be low overall, with an average of 0.09 and a maximum of 0.3, which suggested limited T-cell clonal expansion. Sample size was not determined by any statistical method, because osteosarcoma is rare and all possible samples were collected. Although TCR productive clonality was higher in the immune-hot C3 cluster than in the cold C1 cluster, TCR productive clonality was still low overall. Matched blood was collected from only two patients, alongside the frozen tumor specimens. In five cases, the repertoire was dominated by a single hyperexpanded clone, and fewer than 100 T-cell clonotypes were detected in all five cases.

This clone was seen a single time. Its antigen is currently not known. No base quality values were provided; no much bigger clone lies one nucleotide off. The ImmunoSEQ Assay (Adaptive Biotechnologies) was used to immunosequence the CDR3 regions of the TCR beta chain. The study's own analysis went as follows. The ImmunoSEQ Analyzer platform was used to export TCRB rearrangements, read counts, read proportions and gene usage. T-cell clonality was calculated on productive rearrangements as 1 minus Pielou's evenness. In the clonal space homeostasis analysis, clonotypes were binned as rare, small, medium, large or hyperexpanded (0.01 to 1 of the repertoire). TCR productive clonality was compared across immune clusters C1, C2 and C3 using the Wilcoxon rank sum test. TCRdb re-hosts the immuneACCESS table, in-frame sequences only. Its copies lack some clones; in the studies checked, an unresolved V gene accounts for under half of them, and the cause for the rest is not known. V and J calls and clone size are as listed in that table; D and trimming were resolved from the DNA. In this sample the table shows around 6,800 clones, 55% to 75% of which occur a single time. The top ten clonotypes cover roughly 15% of the sample.

The tumors sampled were post-treatment primary, local recurrence and metastasis specimens taken from patients with a poor prognosis. V loses 10 bases at its end and J loses 5 bases; junction bases beyond the gene matches: 11. From cysteine to phenylalanine, the CDR3 is 15 amino acids long. Just the 45-base CDR3 DNA is kept, in frame starting at base 1. CDR1 and CDR2, per the germline V gene, are ENHRY and SYGVKD. The sequence joins TRBV10-3 to TRBJ2-1; the central 10 bases match TRBD2. This sequence was found in a human donor with osteosarcoma. The sample was osteosarcoma tumor tissue from the lung. The bases are TGTGCCAGCTCCGAGGGACTAGCGCGAAACAATGAGCAGTTCTTC. It encodes CASSEGLARNNEQFF.